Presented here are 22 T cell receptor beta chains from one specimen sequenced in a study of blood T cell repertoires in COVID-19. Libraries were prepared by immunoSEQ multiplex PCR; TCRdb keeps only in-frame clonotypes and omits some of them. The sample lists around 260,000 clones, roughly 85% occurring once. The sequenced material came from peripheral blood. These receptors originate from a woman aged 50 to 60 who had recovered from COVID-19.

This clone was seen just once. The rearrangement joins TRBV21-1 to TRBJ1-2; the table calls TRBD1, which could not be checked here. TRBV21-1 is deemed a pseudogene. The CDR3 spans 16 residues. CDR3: CASSKGGPTVIYGYTF. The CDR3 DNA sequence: TGTGCCAGCAGCAAAGGGGGCCCTACAGTAATCTATGGCTACACCTTC.

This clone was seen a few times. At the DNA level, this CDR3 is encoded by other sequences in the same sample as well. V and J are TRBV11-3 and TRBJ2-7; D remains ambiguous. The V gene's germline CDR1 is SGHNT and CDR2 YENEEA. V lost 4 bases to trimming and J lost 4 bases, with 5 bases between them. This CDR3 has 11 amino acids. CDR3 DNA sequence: TGTGCCAGCAGCTCAGGATACGAGCAGTACTTC. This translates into CASSSGYEQYF. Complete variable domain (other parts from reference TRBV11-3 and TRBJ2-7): EAGVVQSPRYKIIEKKQPVAFWCNPISGHNTLYWYLQNLGQGPELLIRYENEEAVDDSQLPKDRFSAERLKGVDSTLKIQPAELGDSAVYLCASSSGYEQYFGPGTRLTVT.

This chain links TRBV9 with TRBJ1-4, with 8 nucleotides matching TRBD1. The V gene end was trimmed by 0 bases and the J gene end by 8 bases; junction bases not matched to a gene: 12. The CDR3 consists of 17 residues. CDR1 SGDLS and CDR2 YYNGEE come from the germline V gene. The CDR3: CASSVGRVAGGLEKLFF. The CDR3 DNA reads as TGTGCCAGCAGCGTAGGACGGGTAGCAGGGGGCTTAGAAAAACTGTTTTTT.

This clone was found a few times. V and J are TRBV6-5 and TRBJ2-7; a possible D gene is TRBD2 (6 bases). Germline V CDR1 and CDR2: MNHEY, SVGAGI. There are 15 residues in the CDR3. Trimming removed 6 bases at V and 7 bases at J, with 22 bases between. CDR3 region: CASSLAANWGREQYF. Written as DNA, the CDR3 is TGTGCCAGCAGCTTGGCCGCGAATTGGGGGAGGGAGCAGTACTTC.

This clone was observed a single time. The CDR3 sequence: CASSGAGTGDWGYTF. The CDR3 DNA sequence: TGTGCCAGCAGTGGGGCCGGGACAGGTGACTGGGGCTACACCTTC. The gene calls are TRBV14 and TRBJ1-2, with 8 bases lining up with TRBD1. Germline V lookup: CDR1 SGHDN, CDR2 FVKESK. With V trimmed by 6 bases and J by 8 bases, 14 bases remained unmatched. CDR3 size: 15 residues.

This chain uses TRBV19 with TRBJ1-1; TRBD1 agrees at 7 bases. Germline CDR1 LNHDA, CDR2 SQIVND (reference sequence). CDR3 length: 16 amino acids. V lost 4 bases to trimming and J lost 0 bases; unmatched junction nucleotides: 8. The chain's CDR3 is CASSKRDSTMNTEAFF. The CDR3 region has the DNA TGTGCCAGTAGTAAACGGGACAGTACAATGAACACTGAAGCTTTCTTT. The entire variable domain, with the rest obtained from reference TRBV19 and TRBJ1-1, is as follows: DGGITQSPKYLFRKEGQNVTLSCEQNLNHDAMYWYRQDPGQGLRLIYYSQIVNDFQKGDIAEGYSVSREKKESFPLTVTSAQKNPTAFYLCASSKRDSTMNTEAFFGQGTRLTVV.

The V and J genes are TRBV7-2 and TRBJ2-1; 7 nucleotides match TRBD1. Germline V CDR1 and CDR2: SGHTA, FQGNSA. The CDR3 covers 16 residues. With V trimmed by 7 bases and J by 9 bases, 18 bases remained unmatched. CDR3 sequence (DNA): TGTGCCAGCACCTTGAGGACAGGTTTTGGCCACAGTGAGCAGTTCTTC. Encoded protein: CASTLRTGFGHSEQFF.

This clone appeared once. The CDR3 region has the DNA TGCGCCAGCAGCTCCCCAGGATACACTGAAGCTTTCTTT. Translating gives CASSSPGYTEAFF. This chain connects TRBV5-1 to TRBJ1-1; D gene uncertain. V lost 3 bases and J lost 3, with 9 bases in between. This CDR3 spans 13 amino acids. Germline V CDR1 and CDR2: SGHRS, YFSETQ.

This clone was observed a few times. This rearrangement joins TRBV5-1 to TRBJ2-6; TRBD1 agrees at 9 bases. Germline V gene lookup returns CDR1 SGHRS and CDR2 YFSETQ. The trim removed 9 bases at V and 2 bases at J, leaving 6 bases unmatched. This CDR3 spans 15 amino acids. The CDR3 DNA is TGCGCCACTGGGACAGGGACGACTGGGGCCAACGTCCTGACTTTC. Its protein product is CATGTGTTGANVLTF.

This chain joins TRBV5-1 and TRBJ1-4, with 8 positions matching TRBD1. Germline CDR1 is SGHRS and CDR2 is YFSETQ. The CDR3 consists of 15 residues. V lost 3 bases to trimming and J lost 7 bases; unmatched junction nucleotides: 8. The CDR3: CASSSGQGGGEKLFF. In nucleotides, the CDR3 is TGCGCCAGCAGCTCCGGACAGGGTGGAGGTGAAAAACTGTTTTTT.

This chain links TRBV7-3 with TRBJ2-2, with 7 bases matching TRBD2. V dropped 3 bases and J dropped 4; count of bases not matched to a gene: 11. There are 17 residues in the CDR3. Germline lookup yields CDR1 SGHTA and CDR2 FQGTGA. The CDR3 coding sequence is TGTGCCAGCAGCTTGGGAGGTAGCGGGCGGGGCACCGGGGAGCTGTTTTTT. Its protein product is CASSLGGSGRGTGELFF.

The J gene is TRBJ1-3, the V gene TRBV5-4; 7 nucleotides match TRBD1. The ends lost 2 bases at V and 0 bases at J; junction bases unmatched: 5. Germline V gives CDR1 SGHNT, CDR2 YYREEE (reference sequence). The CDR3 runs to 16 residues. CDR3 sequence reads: CASSLGGPSSGNTIYF. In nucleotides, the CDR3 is TGTGCCAGCAGCTTAGGGGGCCCGAGCTCTGGAAACACCATATATTTT.

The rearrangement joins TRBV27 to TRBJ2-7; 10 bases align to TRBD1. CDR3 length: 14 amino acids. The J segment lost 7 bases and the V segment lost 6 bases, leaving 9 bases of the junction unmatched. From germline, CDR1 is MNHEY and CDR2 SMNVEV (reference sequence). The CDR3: CASRPTGGTGEQYF. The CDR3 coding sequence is TGTGCCAGCAGGCCGACAGGGGGCACTGGGGAGCAGTACTTC.

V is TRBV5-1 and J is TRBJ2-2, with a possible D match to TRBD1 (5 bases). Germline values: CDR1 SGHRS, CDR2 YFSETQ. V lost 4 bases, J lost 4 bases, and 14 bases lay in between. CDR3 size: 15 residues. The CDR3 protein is CASSPQGQGTGELFF. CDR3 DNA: TGCGCCAGCAGCCCGCAAGGGCAGGGCACCGGGGAGCTGTTTTTT. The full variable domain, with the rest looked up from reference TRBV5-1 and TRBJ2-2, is KAGVTQTPRYLIKTRGQQVTLSCSPISGHRSVSWYQQTPGQGLQFLFEYFSETQRNKGNFPGRFSGRQFSNSRSEMNVSTLELGDSALYLCASSPQGQGTGELFFGEGSRLTVL.

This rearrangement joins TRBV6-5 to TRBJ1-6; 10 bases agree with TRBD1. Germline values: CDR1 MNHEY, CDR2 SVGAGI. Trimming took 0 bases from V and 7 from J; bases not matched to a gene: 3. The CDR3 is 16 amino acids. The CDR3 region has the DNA TGTGCCAGCAGTTACTCCTTGGGACAGGGGAATTCACCCCTCCACTTT. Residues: CASSYSLGQGNSPLHF.

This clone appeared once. The chain's CDR3 is CASSISGGRELFF. The CDR3 nucleotides read TGTGCCAGTAGTATAAGTGGGGGCCGGGAGCTGTTTTTT. This rearrangement joins TRBV19 to TRBJ2-2, with D tentatively TRBD1 (6 bases). From germline, CDR1 is LNHDA and CDR2 SQIVND (reference sequence). V lost 2 bases, J lost 9 bases, and 10 bases lay in between. CDR3 length: 13 amino acids.

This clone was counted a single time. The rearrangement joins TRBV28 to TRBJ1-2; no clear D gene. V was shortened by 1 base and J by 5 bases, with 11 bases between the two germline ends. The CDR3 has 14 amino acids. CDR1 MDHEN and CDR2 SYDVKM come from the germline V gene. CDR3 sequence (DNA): TGTGCCAGCAGTTTATACGCAGTCAAGTATGGCTACACCTTC. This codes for CASSLYAVKYGYTF.

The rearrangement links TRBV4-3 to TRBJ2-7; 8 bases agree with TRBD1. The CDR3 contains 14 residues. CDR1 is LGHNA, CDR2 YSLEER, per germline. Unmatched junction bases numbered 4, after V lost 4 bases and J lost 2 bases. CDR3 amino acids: CASSPGQGTYEQYF. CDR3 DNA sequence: TGCGCCAGCAGCCCAGGACAGGGTACCTACGAGCAGTACTTC.

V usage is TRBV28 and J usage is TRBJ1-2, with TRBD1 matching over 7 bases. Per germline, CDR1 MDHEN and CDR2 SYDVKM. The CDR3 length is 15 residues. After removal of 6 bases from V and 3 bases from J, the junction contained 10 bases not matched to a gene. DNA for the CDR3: TGTGCCAGCAGAGCACAGGGGAAGGCAGACTATGGCTACACCTTC. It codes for CASRAQGKADYGYTF.

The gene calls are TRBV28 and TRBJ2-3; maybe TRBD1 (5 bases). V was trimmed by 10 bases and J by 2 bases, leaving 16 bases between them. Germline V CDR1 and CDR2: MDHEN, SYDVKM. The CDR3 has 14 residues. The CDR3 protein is CATSERQFTDTQYF. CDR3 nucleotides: TGTGCCACCTCAGAGCGACAGTTCACAGATACGCAGTATTTT.

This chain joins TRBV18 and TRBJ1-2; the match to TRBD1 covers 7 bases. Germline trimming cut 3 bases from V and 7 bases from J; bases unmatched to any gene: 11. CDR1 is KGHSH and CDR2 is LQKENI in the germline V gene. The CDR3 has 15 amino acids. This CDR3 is CASSPGKEGATGYTF. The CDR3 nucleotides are TGTGCCAGCTCACCCGGAAAGGAGGGGGCAACTGGCTACACCTTC.

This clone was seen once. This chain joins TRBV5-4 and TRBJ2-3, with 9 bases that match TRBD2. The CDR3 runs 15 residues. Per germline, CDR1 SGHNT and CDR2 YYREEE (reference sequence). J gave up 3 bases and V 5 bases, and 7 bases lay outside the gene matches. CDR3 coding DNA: TGTGCCAGCAGACCGAGCGGGGGGCGGACAGATACGCAGTATTTT. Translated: CASRPSGGRTDTQYF.